This record covers a single T cell receptor beta chain. Random hexamers were used to reverse transcribe an amount of roughly 0.45 to 1 ug RNA. In TCRdb, the immunoSEQ multiplex PCR reads were re-called with MiXCR into one record per CDR3 protein. Of hundreds of thousands of distinct CDR3 sequences in the sample, over 90% were seen once. CDR1 and CDR2 from the germline V gene are SGDLS and YYNGEE. Germline trimming cut 0 bases from V and 7 bases from J; bases unmatched to any gene: 3. The CDR3 loop spans 15 amino acids. This sample is drawn from a study of CD8 T cells in Susac syndrome. This clonotype was sampled from a human donor with Susac syndrome. What was sequenced was CD4+ T cells from PBMCs. The rearrangement uses TRBV9 and TRBJ1-6; 8 bases are a match to TRBD1. CDR3 nucleotides: TGTGCCAGCAGCGTAGCTAGGACAGGGAATTCACCCCTCCACTTT. Its translation: CASSVARTGNSPLHF. The full variable domain, completed using reference TRBV9 and TRBJ1-6, is DSGVTQTPKHLITATGQRVTLRCSPRSGDLSVYWYQQSLDQGLQFLIQYYNGEERAKGNILERFSAQQFPDLHSELNLSSLELGDSALYFCASSVARTGNSPLHFGNGTRLTVT.